The source of this T cell receptor beta chain is a study of T cells in Graves' hyperthyroidism and ophthalmopathy. The CDR3 extends over 15 amino acids. With 3 bases clipped from V and 2 bases from J, the junction kept 3 bases outside the gene matches. CDR1 and CDR2 (germline): SNHLY, FYNNEI. Amplified regions were TCR beta CDR3 sequences from RNA transcripts. The HTBI primer set drove a first-round RT-PCR of the TCR CDR3. MiXCR, applied by TCRdb to the multiplex PCR reads, yields one record per CDR3 protein. The sample consists of 40,000 to 65,000 distinct CDR3 sequences, over 40% of them appearing once.

The chain employs TRBV2 and TRBJ2-7; 11 bases fit TRBD2. The sample taken for sequencing was blood. The sequence came from a woman aged 45-59 years with Graves' ophthalmopathy. CDR3 nucleotides: TGTGCCAGCAGTGAGGGACTAGCGGTGACCTACGAGCAGTACTTC. As protein: CASSEGLAVTYEQYF.